This is a list of T cell receptor beta chains from one sample in a study of beta chain features in type 1 diabetes. Clones were read by immunoSEQ multiplex PCR, and TCRdb kept only the in-frame ones, dropping some. The table has about 930,000 clones, 15% to 20% seen once. The sequenced sample consisted of naive CD4+ T cells from blood. All receptors derive from a woman under 30 in good health. The CDR3 runs from the conserved cysteine through the conserved F or W. Fields, in order: V gene, clone size, J gene, CDR3 protein. Expanded clones get a size class; other rows say once, few or many, or leave the size out.

>TRBV7-9|NA|TRBJ2-1
CASSSFGTRWQFF
>TRBV29-1|few|TRBJ2-7
CSVEASAYEQYF
>TRBV29-1|few|TRBJ2-2
CSARWGPYTGELFF
>TRBV28|NA|TRBJ1-5
CASRLGGTGSQPQHF
>TRBV18|NA|TRBJ2-5
CASSPQERSETQYF
>TRBV7-9|few|TRBJ1-4
CASSLPPQGSRGNEKLFF
>TRBV7-3|few|TRBJ2-1
CASSQTSSYNEQFF
>TRBV2|NA|TRBJ2-1
CASNRWTIENNNEQFF
>TRBV19|few|TRBJ2-5
CASSKDGEETQYF
>TRBV19|few|TRBJ2-2
CASNPGRYRGELFF
>TRBV4-3|NA|TRBJ2-1
CASSQDSERYNEQFF
>TRBV6-5|few|TRBJ2-1
CAARLAGDINEQFF
>TRBV5-4|NA|TRBJ1-5
CASSIDRVGQPQHF
>TRBV7-2|few|TRBJ2-1
CASSLERTSYNEQFF
>TRBV7-9|NA|TRBJ1-4
CASSSMGTNEKLFF
>TRBV29-1|few|TRBJ2-1
CSVVAVANEQFF
>TRBV7-2|few|TRBJ2-1
CASSLNRDRNEQFF
>TRBV27|few|TRBJ2-4
CASSPSGRRGIQYF
>TRBV5-1|few|TRBJ2-7
CASSLASGRGHEQYF
>TRBV18|NA|TRBJ1-1
CASSPEMNTEAFF
>TRBV27|NA|TRBJ1-1
CASSLGAGSMNTEAFF
>TRBV4-3|NA|TRBJ2-1
CASSQGSGRGFYNEQFF
>TRBV14|NA|TRBJ2-7
CASSRGSGGRYEQYF
>TRBV5-8|few|TRBJ1-1
CASSLVRAEAFF
>TRBV6-5|NA|TRBJ2-7
CASSYGGEQYF
>TRBV7-9|few|TRBJ2-2
CASSRTSASNTGELFF
>TRBV9|NA|TRBJ1-4
CASSVAGTGKEKLFF